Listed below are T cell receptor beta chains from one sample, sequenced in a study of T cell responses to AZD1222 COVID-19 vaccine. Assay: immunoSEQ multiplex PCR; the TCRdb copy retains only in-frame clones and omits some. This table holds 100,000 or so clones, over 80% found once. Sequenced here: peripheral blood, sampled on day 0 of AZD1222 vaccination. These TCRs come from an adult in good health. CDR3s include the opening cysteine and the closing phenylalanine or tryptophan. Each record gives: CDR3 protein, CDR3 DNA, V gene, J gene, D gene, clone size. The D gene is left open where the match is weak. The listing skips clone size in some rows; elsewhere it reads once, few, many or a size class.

CASSLKGGGIHNEQFF	TGTGCCAGCAGTTTAAAGGGCGGGGGGATACACAATGAGCAGTTCTTC	TRBV27	TRBJ2-1	TRBD2	NA
CASSSAGGGKAEAFF	TGTGCCAGCAGCTCCGCCGGGGGAGGTAAGGCTGAAGCTTTCTTT	TRBV9	TRBJ1-1	NA	NA
CAINREGPYEQYF	TGTGCCATCAACAGGGAGGGGCCCTACGAGCAGTACTTC	TRBV10-3	TRBJ2-7	NA	once
CASGVSMNTEAFF	TGTGCCAGCGGAGTCTCCATGAACACTGAAGCTTTCTTT	TRBV2	TRBJ1-1	NA	NA
CASGGGAEAFF	TGCGCCAGCGGAGGCGGCGCTGAAGCTTTCTTT	TRBV10-2	TRBJ1-1	NA	NA
CASKTVGTSNQPQHF	TGTGCCAGTAAGACAGTCGGGACTAGCAATCAGCCCCAGCATTTT	TRBV19	TRBJ1-5	NA	NA
CASSPFAGDRGWFF	TGTGCCAGCAGCCCATTTGCCGGGGACAGGGGCTGGTTCTTC	TRBV7-9	TRBJ2-1	TRBD1	NA
CASSRLGGGRGTEAFF	TGTGCCAGCAGCCGCCTGGGTGGGGGGCGAGGCACTGAAGCTTTCTTT	TRBV3-1/TRBV3-2	TRBJ1-1	NA	NA
CASSPPLGPSQPQHF	TGTGCCAGCTCACCCCCGTTAGGGCCCAGTCAGCCCCAGCATTTT	TRBV18	TRBJ1-5	NA	NA
CASSLGVVSSTDTQYF	TGTGCCAGCAGCTTAGGGGTTGTCTCCAGCACAGATACGCAGTATTTT	TRBV7-6	TRBJ2-3	NA	NA
CASNGNSYEQYF	TGTGCCAGCAACGGGAACTCCTACGAGCAGTACTTC	TRBV6-5	TRBJ2-7	NA	NA
CASSKDRGYYGYTF	TGTGCCAGCAGCAAAGACAGGGGGTATTACGGCTACACCTTC	TRBV7-2	TRBJ1-2	TRBD1	NA
CASSDSETQYF	TGCGCCAGCAGTGACTCAGAGACCCAGTACTTC	TRBV10-1	TRBJ2-5	NA	NA
CANKKMNTEAFF	TGTGCCAACAAAAAGATGAACACTGAAGCTTTCTTT	TRBV7-2	TRBJ1-1	NA	NA
CASSQDYRRQSHYTF	TGCGCCAGCAGCCAAGATTACAGGAGACAGAGTCACTACACCTTC	TRBV4-3	TRBJ1-2	NA	NA
CASSPDRIYEQYF	TGTGCCAGCAGCCCCGACAGAATCTACGAGCAGTACTTC	TRBV7-8	TRBJ2-7	NA	once
CASSQGVGSSPLHF	TGTGCCAGCAGCCAAGGGGTTGGGAGTTCACCCCTCCACTTT	TRBV3-1/TRBV3-2	TRBJ1-6	NA	NA
CAGSDRAAGELFF	TGTGCCGGGTCTGACAGGGCTGCCGGGGAGCTGTTTTTT	TRBV5-4	TRBJ2-2	TRBD1	NA
CASSVGSAPRNGELFF	TGTGCCAGCAGCGTAGGGTCCGCCCCTCGGAACGGGGAGCTGTTTTTT	TRBV9	TRBJ2-2	NA	NA